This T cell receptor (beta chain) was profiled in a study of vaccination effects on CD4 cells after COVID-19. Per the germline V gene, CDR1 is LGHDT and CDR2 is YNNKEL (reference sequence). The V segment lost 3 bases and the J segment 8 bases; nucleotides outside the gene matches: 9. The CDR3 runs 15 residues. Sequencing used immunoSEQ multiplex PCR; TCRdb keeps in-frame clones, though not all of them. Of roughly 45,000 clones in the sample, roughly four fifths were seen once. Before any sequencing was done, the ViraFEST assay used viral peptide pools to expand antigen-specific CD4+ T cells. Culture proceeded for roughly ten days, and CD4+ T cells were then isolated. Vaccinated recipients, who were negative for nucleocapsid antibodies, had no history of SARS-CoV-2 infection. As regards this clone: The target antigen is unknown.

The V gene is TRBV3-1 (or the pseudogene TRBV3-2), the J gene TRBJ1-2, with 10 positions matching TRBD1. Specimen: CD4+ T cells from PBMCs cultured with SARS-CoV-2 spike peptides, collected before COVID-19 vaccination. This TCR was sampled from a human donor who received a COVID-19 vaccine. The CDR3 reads CASSQRDRGVGGYTF. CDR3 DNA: TGTGCCAGCAGCCAGAGGGACAGGGGTGTAGGAGGCTACACCTTC.